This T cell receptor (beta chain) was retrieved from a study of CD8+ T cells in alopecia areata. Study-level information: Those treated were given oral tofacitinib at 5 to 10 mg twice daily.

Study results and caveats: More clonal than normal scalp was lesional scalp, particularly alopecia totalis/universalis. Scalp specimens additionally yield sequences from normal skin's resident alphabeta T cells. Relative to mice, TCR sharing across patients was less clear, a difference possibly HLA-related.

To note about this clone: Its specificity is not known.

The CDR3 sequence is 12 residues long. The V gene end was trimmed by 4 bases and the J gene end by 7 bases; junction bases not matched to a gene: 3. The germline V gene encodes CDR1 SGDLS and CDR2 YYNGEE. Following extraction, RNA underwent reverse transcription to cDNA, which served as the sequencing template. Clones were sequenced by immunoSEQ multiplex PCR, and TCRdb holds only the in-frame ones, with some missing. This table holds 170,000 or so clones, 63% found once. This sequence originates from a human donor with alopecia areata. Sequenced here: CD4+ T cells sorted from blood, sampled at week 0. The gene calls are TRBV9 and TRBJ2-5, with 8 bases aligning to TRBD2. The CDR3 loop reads CASSPGGGTQYF. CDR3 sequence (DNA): TGTGCCAGCAGCCCCGGGGGGGGGACCCAGTACTTC.